A selection of T cell receptor beta chains follows, all from one sample in a study of blood T cell repertoires in COVID-19. The table came from immunoSEQ multiplex PCR; TCRdb's copy has only in-frame clones and leaves some out. The top ten hold about 0.58% of the sample, which has around 200,000 clones, nearly 90% seen once. The sample was peripheral blood. The receptors originated from a man aged 50 to 59 with acute or convalescent COVID-19. Both conserved end residues are part of each CDR3. A D gene is named only where the DNA matches it firmly. Clone size, where shown, is once, few, many, or a class for clones that have expanded.

cdr3_aa	cdr3_nt	clone_size	v_call	d_call	j_call
CSASPTDEQFF	TGCAGTGCTAGCCCTACGGATGAGCAGTTCTTC	.	TRBV20-1	.	TRBJ2-1
CASSPRMGQPWETQYF	TGTGCCAGCAGCCCCCGAATGGGACAGCCTTGGGAGACCCAGTACTTC	.	TRBV9	TRBD1	TRBJ2-5
CASSVRTENEQFF	TGTGCCAGCAGCGTACGGACAGAAAATGAGCAGTTCTTC	.	TRBV9	.	TRBJ2-1
CASSVGGAGVDNEQFF	TGTGCCAGCAGCGTAGGTGGAGCGGGAGTTGACAATGAGCAGTTCTTC	.	TRBV9	TRBD2	TRBJ2-1
CAWSSWTGTEAFF	TGTGCCTGGAGTTCGTGGACAGGGACGGAAGCTTTCTTT	.	TRBV30	TRBD1	TRBJ1-1
CASSPPNRYTGELFF	TGTGCCAGCAGTCCCCCCAATCGGTACACCGGGGAGCTGTTTTTT	.	TRBV28	.	TRBJ2-2
CASSQGASNSPLHF	TGTGCCAGCAGCCAAGGGGCCTCTAATTCACCCCTCCACTTT	.	TRBV14	.	TRBJ1-6
CASSMVGTGTDTQYF	TGTGCCAGTAGTATGGTTGGGACAGGAACAGATACGCAGTATTTT	.	TRBV19	TRBD1	TRBJ2-3
CASSEALWAGGLFF	TGTGCCAGCAGTGAAGCGCTTTGGGCGGGGGGACTGTTCTTC	.	TRBV2	TRBD2	TRBJ2-1
CASSPREGGDTEAFF	TGTGCCAGCTCACCACGAGAGGGAGGGGACACTGAAGCTTTCTTT	once	TRBV18	.	TRBJ1-1
CASSLTGGLANTEAFF	TGTGCCAGCAGTCTAACAGGGGGCCTGGCGAACACTGAAGCTTTCTTT	.	TRBV28	TRBD1	TRBJ1-1
CASSRGSPLHF	TGTGCCAGCAGCCGAGGATCACCCCTCCACTTT	.	TRBV3-1/TRBV3-2	.	TRBJ1-6
CASRTVYSNQPQHF	TGTGCCAGCCGGACAGTCTATAGCAATCAGCCCCAGCATTTT	.	TRBV27	.	TRBJ1-5
CAWSRGGPPGETQYF	TGTGCCTGGAGTAGAGGGGGACCACCGGGGGAGACCCAGTACTTC	.	TRBV30	.	TRBJ2-5
CASSDRGLGAEAFF	TGTGCCAGCAGTGATAGGGGGCTGGGCGCTGAAGCCTTCTTT	.	TRBV2	TRBD1	TRBJ1-1
CSVATGTGRSGAFF	TGCAGCGTTGCAACTGGGACAGGGCGATCCGGAGCTTTCTTT	.	TRBV29-1	TRBD1	TRBJ1-1
CASSTLTGGNSPLHF	TGTGCCAGCAGCACGCTTACAGGGGGAAATTCACCCCTCCACTTT	.	TRBV7-2	TRBD1	TRBJ1-6
CASKSGGYEQYF	TGCGCCAGCAAGTCGGGAGGCTACGAGCAGTACTTC	.	TRBV10-2	TRBD2	TRBJ2-7
CASSPPSGSQEQYF	TGTGCCAGCTCACCACCTAGCGGGAGTCAAGAGCAGTACTTC	.	TRBV18	TRBD2	TRBJ2-7
CASSSRNRGLDEQYF	TGTGCCAGCAGTTCGAGGAACAGGGGGCTCGACGAGCAGTACTTC	.	TRBV6-6	TRBD1	TRBJ2-7
CASTPGGGSGANVLTF	TGTGCCAGCACCCCGGGAGGGGGGTCTGGGGCCAACGTCCTGACTTTC	.	TRBV7-9	TRBD2	TRBJ2-6
CASSQETGFTGELFF	TGTGCCAGCAGCCAAGAGACAGGATTTACCGGGGAGCTGTTTTTT	.	TRBV14	.	TRBJ2-2
CASTTTGKGDTGELFF	TGTGCCAGTACCACAACAGGGAAGGGTGACACCGGGGAGCTGTTTTTT	.	TRBV19	.	TRBJ2-2
CASSGDRGETQYF	TGTGCCAGCAGCGGGGACAGGGGAGAGACCCAGTACTTC	.	TRBV5-6	TRBD1	TRBJ2-5
CASSLISGSSLGTDTQYF	TGTGCCAGCAGTTTAATTAGCGGGAGCTCTCTTGGGACAGATACGCAGTATTTT	.	TRBV27	TRBD2	TRBJ2-3
CASSPMGQGLDTEAFF	TGTGCCAGCTCACCGATGGGACAGGGTCTAGACACTGAAGCTTTCTTT	.	TRBV18	TRBD1	TRBJ1-1
CASSTSATGVLAGELFF	TGCGCCAGCAGCACCTCCGCGACAGGGGTTCTCGCCGGGGAGCTGTTTTTT	.	TRBV5-1	TRBD1	TRBJ2-2
CASSPQGYSNQPQHF	TGTGCCAGCAGCCCTCAGGGGTATAGCAATCAGCCCCAGCATTTT	.	TRBV28	.	TRBJ1-5
CASSGLATSNEQFF	TGTGCCAGTAGTGGACTAGCAACGTCCAATGAGCAGTTCTTC	.	TRBV19	TRBD2	TRBJ2-1
CASSHGQGPFGYTF	TGTGCCAGCAGTCACGGACAGGGACCCTTCGGCTACACCTTC	.	TRBV28	TRBD1	TRBJ1-2
CASSYRGAHNTDTQYF	TGTGCCAGTAGTTACCGGGGGGCGCATAATACAGATACGCAGTATTTT	.	TRBV19	.	TRBJ2-3
CASSEWGQGHGYTF	TGTGCCAGCAGTGAATGGGGACAGGGACATGGCTACACCTTC	.	TRBV6-1	TRBD1	TRBJ1-2
CASSGQTRGIYNEQFF	TGTGCCAGTAGTGGTCAGACTAGAGGCATATACAATGAGCAGTTCTTC	.	TRBV19	.	TRBJ2-1
CASSQGGPRELFF	TGTGCCAGCAGCCAAGGGGGCCCCCGGGAGCTGTTTTTT	.	TRBV4-2	.	TRBJ2-2
CASSLYSGLAVNEQFF	TGCGCCAGCAGCTTGTATTCCGGACTAGCGGTTAATGAGCAGTTCTTC	few	TRBV5-1	TRBD2	TRBJ2-1
CASSRTSGGFDTQYF	TGTGCCAGCAGCCGTACTAGCGGGGGTTTCGATACGCAGTATTTT	.	TRBV13	TRBD2	TRBJ2-3
CASSLWDRGNYGYTF	TGTGCCAGCAGTTTATGGGACAGGGGAAACTATGGCTACACCTTC	once	TRBV28	TRBD1	TRBJ1-2
CASREQGANQPQHF	TGTGCCAGCAGAGAACAGGGCGCCAATCAGCCCCAGCATTTT	.	TRBV7-8	.	TRBJ1-5
CAISEFRRESSYNEQFF	TGTGCCATCAGTGAGTTTCGGCGGGAGAGCTCCTACAATGAGCAGTTCTTC	.	TRBV10-3	TRBD2	TRBJ2-1
CASSLSPGGPGNEQYF	TGTGCCAGCAGCTTAAGTCCGGGAGGGCCGGGGAACGAGCAGTACTTC	.	TRBV7-2	TRBD2	TRBJ2-7
CASSLSGGGQPQHF	TGTGCCAGCAGCTTAAGTGGGGGCGGTCAGCCCCAGCATTTT	.	TRBV7-2	.	TRBJ1-5
CASSSQRDQPQHF	TGTGCCAGCAGTTCGCAAAGAGATCAGCCCCAGCATTTT	.	TRBV12-3/TRBV12-4	.	TRBJ1-5
CASSLFALNRRDSLYEQYF	TGTGCCAGCAGCTTGTTTGCCCTGAATCGGAGGGACAGTCTGTACGAGCAGTACTTC	few	TRBV5-5	.	TRBJ2-7
CASSYRVGYGYTF	TGTGCCAGCAGCTACAGGGTCGGCTATGGCTACACCTTC	.	TRBV12-1	.	TRBJ1-2
CASSFGTRGWNEQFF	TGTGCCAGCAGCTTTGGGACTAGGGGCTGGAATGAGCAGTTCTTC	.	TRBV7-2	TRBD2	TRBJ2-1
CASSLGAWETQYF	TGTGCCAGCAGTTTGGGCGCTTGGGAGACCCAGTACTTC	.	TRBV28	.	TRBJ2-5
CASSHQGAANEKLFF	TGTGCCAGCAGTCATCAGGGGGCAGCTAATGAAAAACTGTTTTTT	.	TRBV28	TRBD1	TRBJ1-4
CASRNGNSGNTIYF	TGTGCCAGTAGGAACGGGAACTCTGGAAACACCATATATTTT	.	TRBV19	.	TRBJ1-3
CSASRAGLQETQYF	TGCAGTGCTAGTCGGGCAGGGCTTCAAGAGACCCAGTACTTC	.	TRBV20-1	.	TRBJ2-5
CTTEDRGDGNTIYF	TGCACCACGGAAGACAGGGGCGATGGAAACACCATATATTTT	.	TRBV1	.	TRBJ1-3
CSVGDSALGHQHF	TGCAGCGTGGGGGACAGCGCCCTGGGCCACCAGCATTTT	.	TRBV29-1	TRBD1	TRBJ1-5
CATLGSGGDTQYF	TGTGCCACCCTAGGGTCAGGGGGAGATACGCAGTATTTT	.	TRBV6-5	TRBD1	TRBJ2-3
CASTPTSSDTQYF	TGTGCCAGCACCCCGACTAGTTCAGATACGCAGTATTTT	.	TRBV6-5	.	TRBJ2-3
CASSQGSRTDNEKLFF	TGTGCCAGCAGCCAAGGTTCAAGGACAGATAATGAAAAACTGTTTTTT	.	TRBV14	.	TRBJ1-4
CASSTGQGRNQPQHF	TGTGCCAGCAGCACGGGACAGGGTAGGAATCAGCCCCAGCATTTT	.	TRBV5-5	TRBD1	TRBJ1-5
CASTYGTGGGGANVLTF	TGCGCCAGCACCTACGGGACAGGGGGCGGCGGGGCCAACGTCCTGACTTTC	.	TRBV5-1	TRBD1	TRBJ2-6
CASSQGQGDGYTF	TGTGCCAGCAGCCAGGGACAGGGTGATGGCTACACCTTC	.	TRBV27	TRBD1	TRBJ1-2
CASSSGRTSGGTDTQYF	TGTGCCAGCAGTTCCGGGCGGACTAGCGGAGGCACAGATACGCAGTATTTT	.	TRBV27	TRBD2	TRBJ2-3
CASRGQGNTEAFF	TGTGCCAGCAGGGGACAGGGGAACACTGAAGCTTTCTTT	.	TRBV27	TRBD1	TRBJ1-1
CASSLRDEQFF	TGTGCCAGCAGTTTGAGGGATGAGCAGTTCTTC	.	TRBV28	.	TRBJ2-1